A selection of T cell receptor beta chains follows, all from one sample in a study of blood T cell repertoires in COVID-19. Some clones are missing from TCRdb's copy, which holds only in-frame ones; the method was immunoSEQ multiplex PCR. The sample contains 55,000 to 75,000 clones, about four fifths of which appear only once. Sample: peripheral blood. Every receptor here comes from a human donor in a cohort sampled during active COVID-19. The CDR3 runs from the conserved cysteine through the conserved F or W. A D gene is named only where the DNA matches it firmly. Where a row states a size, it is once, few, many or the class of an expanded clone; other rows omit it.

d_gene	v_gene	abundance	j_gene	CDR3aa	CDR3nt
.	TRBV5-5	.	TRBJ2-5	CASSFVETQYF	TGTGCCAGCAGCTTCGTAGAGACCCAGTACTTC
.	TRBV6-5	few	TRBJ2-1	CASSSNPQGSEQFF	TGTGCCAGCAGTAGTAACCCCCAGGGGAGTGAGCAGTTCTTC
.	TRBV18	.	TRBJ1-1	CASSPLSATALTEAFF	TGTGCCAGCTCACCACTTTCCGCGACAGCCCTGACTGAAGCTTTCTTT
.	TRBV12-3/TRBV12-4	.	TRBJ2-1	CASRTYNEQFF	TGTGCCAGCAGGACATACAATGAGCAGTTCTTC
TRBD2	TRBV7-8	.	TRBJ2-5	CASSLTGLGTSGGAGTQYF	TGTGCCAGCAGCTTAACCGGGCTAGGGACTAGCGGGGGGGCGGGGACCCAGTACTTC
TRBD2	TRBV5-6	.	TRBJ2-7	CASTLGGRTSYEQYF	TGTGCCAGCACCCTCGGCGGGAGGACTTCCTACGAGCAGTACTTC
.	TRBV3-1/TRBV3-2	once	TRBJ2-2	CASSQRGQNTGELFF	TGTGCCAGCAGCCAAAGAGGACAGAACACCGGGGAGCTGTTTTTT
.	TRBV10-3	few	TRBJ2-1	CAISRIQKDEQFF	TGTGCCATCAGTAGAATACAGAAGGATGAGCAGTTCTTC
.	TRBV10-3	.	TRBJ2-1	CAISESLGASYNEQFF	TGTGCCATCAGTGAGTCATTAGGGGCCTCCTACAATGAGCAGTTCTTC
TRBD2	TRBV3-1/TRBV3-2	few	TRBJ2-4	CASTPTGTRGTAKNIQYF	TGTGCCAGCACTCCAACCGGGACTAGAGGAACGGCCAAAAACATTCAGTACTTC
.	TRBV5-8	.	TRBJ1-1	CASSLWGGANTEAFF	TGTGCCAGCAGCTTGTGGGGGGGCGCAAACACTGAAGCTTTCTTT
TRBD2	TRBV3-1/TRBV3-2	.	TRBJ2-1	CASSLTPGLAGATGDNEQFF	TGTGCCAGCAGCCTAACACCGGGACTAGCGGGAGCCACGGGTGACAATGAGCAGTTCTTC
.	TRBV18	few	TRBJ2-1	CASSPQQGGNEQFF	TGTGCCAGCTCACCACAGCAGGGAGGCAATGAGCAGTTCTTC
.	TRBV12-3/TRBV12-4	medium-sized	TRBJ2-7	CASNLQGFEQYF	TGTGCCAGCAATTTACAGGGATTCGAGCAGTACTTC
.	TRBV10-1	.	TRBJ2-1	CASSESGAGYNEQFF	TGCGCCAGCAGTGAGTCGGGGGCCGGGTACAATGAGCAGTTCTTC
.	TRBV6-5	.	TRBJ2-4	CASSLKNIQYF	TGTGCCAGCAGCCTCAAAAACATTCAGTACTTC
.	TRBV7-8	once	TRBJ2-1	CASSLGLSGPSYNEQFF	TGTGCCAGCAGCTTAGGGCTGAGCGGGCCCTCCTACAATGAGCAGTTCTTC
.	TRBV7-9	.	TRBJ1-5	CASSPKGSNQPQHF	TGTGCCAGCAGCCCTAAGGGGAGCAATCAGCCCCAGCATTTT
.	TRBV18	.	TRBJ1-5	CASSPIEGNQPQHF	TGTGCCAGCTCGCCGATAGAAGGCAATCAGCCCCAGCATTTT
TRBD2	TRBV7-2	.	TRBJ2-5	CASSLVYSLAGETQYF	TGTGCCAGCAGCTTAGTCTATAGTCTAGCGGGAGAGACCCAGTACTTC
.	TRBV6-5	.	TRBJ2-1	CASSRSGRGYNEQFF	TGTGCCAGCAGCCGTAGCGGCCGGGGCTACAATGAGCAGTTCTTC
TRBD1	TRBV4-1	few	TRBJ1-2	CASSAQGEGGVGYTF	TGCGCCAGCAGTGCCCAGGGCGAAGGGGGCGTTGGCTACACCTTC
TRBD1	TRBV12-5	.	TRBJ1-2	CASGLTRDRDGYTF	TGTGCTAGTGGTTTGACCCGGGACAGGGATGGCTACACCTTC
TRBD1	TRBV7-9	.	TRBJ1-1	CASSFGQGLNTEAFF	TGTGCCAGCAGCTTCGGACAGGGATTGAACACTGAAGCTTTCTTT
TRBD2	TRBV11-3	.	TRBJ2-3	CASSLVSGSDTQYF	TGTGCCAGCAGCTTAGTTAGCGGGAGCGATACGCAGTATTTT
.	TRBV7-2	.	TRBJ2-1	CASSRAVTSYNEQFF	TGTGCCAGCAGCAGAGCGGTGACCTCCTACAATGAGCAGTTCTTC
TRBD2	TRBV3-1/TRBV3-2	.	TRBJ2-5	CASSQALLAGVGQETQYF	TGTGCCAGCAGCCAAGCCCTACTAGCGGGAGTGGGGCAAGAGACCCAGTACTTC
.	TRBV20-1	.	TRBJ1-2	CSASYSNYGYTF	TGCAGTGCTAGTTACAGTAACTATGGCTACACCTTC
.	TRBV7-8	.	TRBJ1-5	CASSLARRNQPQHF	TGTGCCAGCAGCTTAGCGCGCCGCAATCAGCCCCAGCATTTT
TRBD1	TRBV7-3	.	TRBJ2-5	CASSLNTGEQETQYF	TGTGCCAGCAGCTTAAACACAGGGGAACAAGAGACCCAGTACTTC
TRBD2	TRBV19	.	TRBJ2-1	CASSTLAGQLNEQFF	TGTGCCAGTAGCACACTAGCGGGGCAACTCAATGAGCAGTTCTTC
TRBD1	TRBV4-2	.	TRBJ1-1	CASSQRGMTGGVNTEAFF	TGTGCCAGCAGCCAAAGGGGGATGACAGGGGGCGTGAACACTGAAGCTTTCTTT
TRBD2	TRBV2	few	TRBJ2-1	CASSETLAGSSYNEQFF	TGTGCCAGCAGTGAGACACTAGCGGGGAGCTCCTACAATGAGCAGTTCTTC
TRBD2	TRBV4-2	.	TRBJ2-3	CASSPARLAGGQDTQYF	TGTGCCAGCAGCCCTGCCCGTCTAGCGGGGGGGCAAGATACGCAGTATTTT
.	TRBV7-6	.	TRBJ1-3	CASSLLGAPTIYF	TGTGCCAGCAGCTTATTGGGGGCGCCCACCATATATTTT
.	TRBV18	.	TRBJ1-5	CASSRGGMSNQPQHF	TGTGCCAGCTCCCGCGGCGGGATGAGCAATCAGCCCCAGCATTTT
TRBD2	TRBV27	.	TRBJ2-2	CASSLRPGLAGAGRAGELFF	TGTGCCAGCAGTTTGAGACCGGGACTAGCGGGAGCCGGTCGGGCCGGGGAGCTGTTTTTT
.	TRBV7-9	.	TRBJ2-1	CASSPARFGNNEQFF	TGTGCCAGCAGCCCCGCGCGGTTTGGCAACAATGAGCAGTTCTTC
TRBD1	TRBV5-1	few	TRBJ2-7	CASSSGTGFEQYF	TGCGCCAGCAGCTCAGGGACAGGGTTCGAGCAGTACTTC
.	TRBV4-2	few	TRBJ2-7	CASSQSLGGYDEQYF	TGTGCCAGCAGCCAATCACTAGGCGGGTACGACGAGCAGTACTTC
TRBD2	TRBV6-5	.	TRBJ2-5	CASRTRGIQETQYF	TGTGCCAGCCGGACTAGGGGAATCCAAGAGACCCAGTACTTC
.	TRBV11-2	.	TRBJ2-7	CASSLVSGYEQYF	TGTGCCAGCAGCTTAGTATCAGGCTACGAGCAGTACTTC
TRBD2	TRBV9	.	TRBJ2-1	CASSVARAGSTYNEQFF	TGTGCCAGCAGCGTAGCGAGAGCGGGATCTACCTACAATGAGCAGTTCTTC
.	TRBV19	once	TRBJ1-2	CASSPRRQDRNYGYTF	TGTGCCAGTAGTCCGCGTCGACAGGATCGGAACTATGGCTACACCTTC
.	TRBV19	.	TRBJ2-6	CASSIYGAGANVLTF	TGTGCCAGTAGTATATACGGAGCTGGGGCCAACGTCCTGACTTTC
.	TRBV5-6	.	TRBJ1-5	CASSRKRGGVASNQPQHF	TGTGCCAGCAGCCGGAAGCGGGGGGGAGTAGCTAGCAATCAGCCCCAGCATTTT
TRBD1	TRBV5-1	.	TRBJ1-2	CASSSEGQGALANYGYTF	TGCGCCAGCAGCTCAGAGGGGCAGGGGGCCTTAGCTAACTATGGCTACACCTTC
.	TRBV18	.	TRBJ2-1	CASSLLGLEYNEQFF	TGTGCCAGCTCACTACTAGGACTCGAATACAATGAGCAGTTCTTC
.	TRBV30	.	TRBJ1-6	CAWSRGGGPADSPLHF	TGTGCCTGGAGCCGGGGTGGCGGGCCTGCAGATTCACCCCTCCACTTT
TRBD2	TRBV2	many	TRBJ2-7	CASSGPGAGYSHEQYF	TGTGCCAGCAGTGGCCCTGGAGCGGGATACTCCCACGAGCAGTACTTC
.	TRBV11-3	.	TRBJ1-1	CASSLEGGDTEAFF	TGTGCCAGCAGCTTAGAGGGAGGAGACACTGAAGCTTTCTTT
TRBD1	TRBV2	.	TRBJ2-2	CASSTDRGRAGELFF	TGTGCCAGCAGTACGGACAGGGGGAGGGCCGGGGAGCTGTTTTTT
.	TRBV15	.	TRBJ1-3	CATSRHLPGAGNTIYF	TGTGCCACCAGCAGACATCTCCCGGGGGCTGGAAACACCATATATTTT
.	TRBV6-5	.	TRBJ1-6	CASSYKGTTYNSPLHF	TGTGCCAGCAGTTACAAAGGGACAACCTATAATTCACCCCTCCACTTT
.	TRBV12-3/TRBV12-4	.	TRBJ1-2	CASRRGYGYTF	TGTGCCAGCAGGCGGGGCTATGGCTACACCTTC